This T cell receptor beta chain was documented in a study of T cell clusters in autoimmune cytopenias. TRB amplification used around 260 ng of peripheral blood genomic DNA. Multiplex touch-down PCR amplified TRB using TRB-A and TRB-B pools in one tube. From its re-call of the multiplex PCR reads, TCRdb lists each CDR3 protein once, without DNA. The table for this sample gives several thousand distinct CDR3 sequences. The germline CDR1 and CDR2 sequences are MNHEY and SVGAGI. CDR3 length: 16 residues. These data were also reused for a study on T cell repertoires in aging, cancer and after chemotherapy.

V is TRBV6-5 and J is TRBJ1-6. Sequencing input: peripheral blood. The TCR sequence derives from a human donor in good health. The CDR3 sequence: CASSSLKVGGDSPLHF.